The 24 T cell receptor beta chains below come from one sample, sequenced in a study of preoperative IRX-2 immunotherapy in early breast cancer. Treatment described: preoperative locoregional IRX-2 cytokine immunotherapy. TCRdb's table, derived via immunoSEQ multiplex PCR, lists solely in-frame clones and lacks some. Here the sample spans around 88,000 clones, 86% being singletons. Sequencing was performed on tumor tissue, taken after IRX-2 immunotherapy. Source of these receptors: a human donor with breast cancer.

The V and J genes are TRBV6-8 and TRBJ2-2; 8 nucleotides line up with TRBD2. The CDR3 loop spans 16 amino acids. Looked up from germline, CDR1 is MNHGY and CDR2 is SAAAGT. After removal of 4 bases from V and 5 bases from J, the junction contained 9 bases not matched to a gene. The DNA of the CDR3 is TGTGCCAGCAGTTTTCCGGGACTAGAAAGAACCGGGGAGCTGTTTTTT. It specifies CASSFPGLERTGELFF.

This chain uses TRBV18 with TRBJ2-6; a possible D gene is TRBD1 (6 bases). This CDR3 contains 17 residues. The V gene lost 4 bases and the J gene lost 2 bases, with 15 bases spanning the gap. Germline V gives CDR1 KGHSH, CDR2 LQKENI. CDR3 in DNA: TGTGCCAGCTCACTCTCACAGGGCTCTACTGGGGCCAACGTCCTGACTTTC. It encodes CASSLSQGSTGANVLTF. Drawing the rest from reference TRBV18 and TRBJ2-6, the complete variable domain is NAGVMQNPRHLVRRRGQEARLRCSPMKGHSHVYWYRQLPEEGLKFMVYLQKENIIDESGMPKERFSAEFPKEGPSILRIQQVVRGDSAAYFCASSLSQGSTGANVLTFGAGSRLTVL.

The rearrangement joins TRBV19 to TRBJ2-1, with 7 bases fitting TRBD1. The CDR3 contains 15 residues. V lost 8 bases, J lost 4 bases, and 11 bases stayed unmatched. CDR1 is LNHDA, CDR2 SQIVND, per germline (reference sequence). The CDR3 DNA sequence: TGTGCCAGTCAAAAGGACAGGCCCCCTTACAATGAGCAGTTCTTC. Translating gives CASQKDRPPYNEQFF.

The CDR3 region is CASKRGQGNTEAFF. In DNA form, the CDR3 reads TGCGCCAGCAAAAGGGGTCAGGGTAACACTGAAGCTTTCTTT. The rearrangement joins TRBV10-2 to TRBJ1-1; weak D call: TRBD1 (5 bases). With 7 bases removed from V and 2 bases from J, the gap between germline ends came to 14 bases. This CDR3 is built from 14 residues. Germline V gives CDR1 WSHSY, CDR2 SAAADI.

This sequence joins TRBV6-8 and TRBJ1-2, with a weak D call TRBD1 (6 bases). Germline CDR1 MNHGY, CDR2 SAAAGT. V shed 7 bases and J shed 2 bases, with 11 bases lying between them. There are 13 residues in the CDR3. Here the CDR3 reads CASIPTGNYGYTF. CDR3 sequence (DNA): TGTGCCAGCATCCCTACAGGGAACTATGGCTACACCTTC.

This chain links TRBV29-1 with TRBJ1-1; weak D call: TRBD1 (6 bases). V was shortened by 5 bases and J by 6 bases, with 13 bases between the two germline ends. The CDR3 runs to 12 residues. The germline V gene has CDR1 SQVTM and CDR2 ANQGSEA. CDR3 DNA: TGCAGCGTTCTCAGGGGTGTCGCTGAAGCTTTCTTT. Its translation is CSVLRGVAEAFF.

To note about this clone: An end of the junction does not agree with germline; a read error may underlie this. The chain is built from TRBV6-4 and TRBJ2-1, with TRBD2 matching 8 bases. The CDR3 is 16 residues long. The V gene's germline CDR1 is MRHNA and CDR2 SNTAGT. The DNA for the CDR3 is TGTGCCATCAGTGAGGGGACGGGAGGGCCCCGGAATGAGCAGTTCTTC. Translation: CAISEGTGGPRNEQFF.

The CDR3 DNA sequence: TGTGCCAGCAGCTCCCTAGGGCGAGACTCCTACGAGCAGTACTTC. This codes for CASSSLGRDSYEQYF. This chain joins TRBV7-8 and TRBJ2-7; no definite D call. The germline gives CDR1 SGHVS, CDR2 FQNEAQ. Trimming left V 4 bases short and J 0 bases short, with 13 bases between. This CDR3 spans 15 amino acids.

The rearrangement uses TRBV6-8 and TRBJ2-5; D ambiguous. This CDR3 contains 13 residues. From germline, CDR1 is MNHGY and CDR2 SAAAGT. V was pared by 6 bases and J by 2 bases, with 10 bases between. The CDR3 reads CASSPGWQETQYF. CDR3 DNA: TGTGCCAGCAGCCCTGGCTGGCAAGAGACCCAGTACTTC.

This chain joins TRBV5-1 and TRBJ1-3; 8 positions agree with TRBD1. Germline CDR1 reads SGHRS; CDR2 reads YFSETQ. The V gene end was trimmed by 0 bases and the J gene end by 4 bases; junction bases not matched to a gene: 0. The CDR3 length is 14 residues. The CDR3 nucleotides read TGCGCCAGCAGCTTGGGGGACAGGGGAAACACCATATATTTT. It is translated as CASSLGDRGNTIYF.

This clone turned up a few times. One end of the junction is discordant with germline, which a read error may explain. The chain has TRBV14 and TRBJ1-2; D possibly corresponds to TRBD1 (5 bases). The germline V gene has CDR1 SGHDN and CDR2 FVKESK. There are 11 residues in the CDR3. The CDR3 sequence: CASSQDLTATF. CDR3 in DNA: TGTGCCAGCAGCCAAGATTTGACAGCTACGTTC.

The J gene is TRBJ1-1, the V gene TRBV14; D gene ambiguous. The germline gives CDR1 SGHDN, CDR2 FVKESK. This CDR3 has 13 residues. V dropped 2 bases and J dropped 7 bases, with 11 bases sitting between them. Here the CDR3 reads CASSQLRRSEAFF. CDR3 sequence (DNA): TGTGCCAGCAGCCAATTGAGGAGAAGTGAAGCTTTCTTT.

The DNA for the CDR3 is TGTGCTAGTGGCAGACTAGCCGCCACAGATACGCAGTATTTT. It specifies CASGRLAATDTQYF. The chain combines TRBV12-5 with TRBJ2-3; 7 bases agree with TRBD2. The CDR3 loop spans 14 amino acids. The trim removed 6 bases at V and 2 bases at J, leaving 5 bases unmatched. The germline V gene encodes CDR1 LGHNT and CDR2 FRNRAP.

The CDR3 DNA follows: TGTGCCAGCAGTTTAGACAGGAGTTCCTCTTACACTGAAGCTTTCTTT. Residues: CASSLDRSSSYTEAFF. The rearrangement joins TRBV22-1 to TRBJ1-1; TRBD1 is the table's D call and was not checked against the DNA. TRBV22-1 is a known pseudogene. The CDR3 length is 16 residues.

CDR3 sequence reads: CASSPHGGFRNTIYF. The CDR3 nucleotides read TGTGCCAGCAGCCCGCACGGGGGTTTCAGGAACACCATATATTTT. The V gene is TRBV11-3, the J gene TRBJ1-3; tentatively, D is TRBD1 (5 bases). V was clipped by 5 bases and J by 7 bases, with 18 bases between them. There are 15 residues in the CDR3. CDR1 is SGHNT and CDR2 is YENEEA in the germline V gene.

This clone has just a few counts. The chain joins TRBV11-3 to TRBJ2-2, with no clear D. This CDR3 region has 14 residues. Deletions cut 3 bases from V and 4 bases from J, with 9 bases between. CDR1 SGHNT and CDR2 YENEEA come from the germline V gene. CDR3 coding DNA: TGTGCCAGCAGCTTGGGTGGTACCACCGGGGAGCTGTTTTTT. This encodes CASSLGGTTGELFF.

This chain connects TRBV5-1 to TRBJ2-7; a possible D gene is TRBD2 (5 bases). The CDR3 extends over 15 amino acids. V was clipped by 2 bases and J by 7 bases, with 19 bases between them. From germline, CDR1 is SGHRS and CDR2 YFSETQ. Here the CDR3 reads CASSFTPTGLEEQYF. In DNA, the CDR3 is TGCGCCAGCAGCTTCACCCCGACGGGGTTAGAAGAGCAGTACTTC.

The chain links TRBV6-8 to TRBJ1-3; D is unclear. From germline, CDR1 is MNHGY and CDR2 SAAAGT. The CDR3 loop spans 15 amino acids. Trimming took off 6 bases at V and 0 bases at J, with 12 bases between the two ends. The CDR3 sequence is CASRDVSYSGNTIYF. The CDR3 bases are TGTGCCAGCAGGGACGTATCGTACTCTGGAAACACCATATATTTT.

CDR3 loop: CASSYSPSDANNYGYTF. The DNA for the CDR3 is TGTGCCAGCAGTTACTCGCCTTCGGACGCCAACAACTATGGCTACACCTTC. V usage is TRBV6-8 and J usage is TRBJ1-2; D gene unclear. Germline V gene lookup returns CDR1 MNHGY and CDR2 SAAAGT. The CDR3 is 17 residues long. Trimming removed 0 bases at V and 2 bases at J, with 16 bases between.

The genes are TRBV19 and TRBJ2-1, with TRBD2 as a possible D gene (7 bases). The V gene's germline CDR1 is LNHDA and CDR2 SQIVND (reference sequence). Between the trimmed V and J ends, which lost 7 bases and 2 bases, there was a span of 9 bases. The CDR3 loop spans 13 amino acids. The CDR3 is CASTRGPYNEQFF. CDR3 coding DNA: TGTGCCAGTACGCGGGGGCCCTACAATGAGCAGTTCTTC.

CDR3 sequence (DNA): TGCGCCAGCAGCTTCAGCGAGGTTGATGAAAAACTGTTTTTT. It is translated as CASSFSEVDEKLFF. The chain recombines TRBV5-1 with TRBJ1-4; D uncertain. This CDR3 region has 14 residues. V lost 2 bases and J 6 bases, leaving 11 bases between the germline ends. Germline CDR1 and CDR2: SGHRS and YFSETQ.

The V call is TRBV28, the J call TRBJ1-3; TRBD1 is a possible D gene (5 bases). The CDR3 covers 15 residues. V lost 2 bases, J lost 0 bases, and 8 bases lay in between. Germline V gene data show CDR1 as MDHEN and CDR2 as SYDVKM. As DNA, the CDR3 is TGTGCCAGCAGTTTAGGAGGGACCTCTGGAAACACCATATATTTT. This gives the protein CASSLGGTSGNTIYF.

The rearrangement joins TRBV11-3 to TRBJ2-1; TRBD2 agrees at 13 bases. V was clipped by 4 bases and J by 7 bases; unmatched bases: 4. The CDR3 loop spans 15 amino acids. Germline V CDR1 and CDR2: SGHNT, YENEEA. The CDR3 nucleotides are TGTGCCAGCAGCTCACTAGCGGGAGGGATAAATGAGCAGTTCTTC. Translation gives CASSSLAGGINEQFF. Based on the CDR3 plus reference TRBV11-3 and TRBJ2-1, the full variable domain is EAGVVQSPRYKIIEKKQPVAFWCNPISGHNTLYWYLQNLGQGPELLIRYENEEAVDDSQLPKDRFSAERLKGVDSTLKIQPAELGDSAVYLCASSSLAGGINEQFFGPGTRLTVL.

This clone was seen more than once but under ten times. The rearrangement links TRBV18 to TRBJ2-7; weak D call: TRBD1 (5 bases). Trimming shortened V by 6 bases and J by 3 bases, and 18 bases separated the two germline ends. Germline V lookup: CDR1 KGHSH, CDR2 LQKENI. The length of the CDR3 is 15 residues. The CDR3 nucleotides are TGTGCCAGCTCTGGGGCCGCGGCCACTTTCTACGAGCAGTACTTC. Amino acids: CASSGAAATFYEQYF. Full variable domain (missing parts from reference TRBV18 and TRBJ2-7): NAGVMQNPRHLVRRRGQEARLRCSPMKGHSHVYWYRQLPEEGLKFMVYLQKENIIDESGMPKERFSAEFPKEGPSILRIQQVVRGDSAAYFCASSGAAATFYEQYFGPGTRLTVT.